This is a list of T cell receptor beta chains from one sample in a study of shared clonotypes between healthy human individuals. The method was immunoSEQ multiplex PCR; TCRdb's version includes in-frame clones alone and lacks a portion of them. The sample lists 2 million to 2.5 million clones, 90% to 95% seen once, with roughly 0.36% in the top ten. The sequencing input was naive CD4+ T cells from PBMCs. The receptor source for this set is a young man in good health. Some clones in this sample may be carry-over from other donors' samples. Each CDR3 is given with its conserved first and last residue. D genes are given only for firm matches.

TRBJ1-2 TRBV2 TRBD1 TGTGCCAGCAGCCGGACAGGGAGCGGCTACACCTTC CASSRTGSGYTF
TRBJ2-5 TRBV2 TRBD1 TGTGCCAGCAGCGGGACAGCGTACCAAGAGACCCAGTACTTC CASSGTAYQETQYF
TRBJ2-7 TRBV4-1 NA TGCGCCAGCAGCCGCCCTCCCGGGTCCAGCTCCTACGAGCAGTACTTC CASSRPPGSSSYEQYF
TRBJ2-7 TRBV29-1 NA TGCAGCGCCCGGGACTCCTACGAGCAGTACTTC CSARDSYEQYF
TRBJ2-2 TRBV2 NA TGTGCCAGCCTCGGGGGCCAAGCGTACACCGGGGAGCTGTTTTTT CASLGGQAYTGELFF
TRBJ2-3 TRBV5-1 TRBD1 TGCGCCAGCAGCTTGGGTGGACCGGGACAGGGTAATTTT CASSLGGPGQGNF
TRBJ2-1 TRBV6-1 NA TGTGCCAGCAGGAAACAGGGTAACACCTACAATGAGCAGTTCTTC CASRKQGNTYNEQFF
TRBJ1-1 TRBV19 TRBD1 TGTGCCAGTAGCCTCCGGGACAGGGGCGAAATGAACACTGAAGCTTTCTTT CASSLRDRGEMNTEAFF
TRBJ1-5 TRBV19 NA TGTGCCAGTAGTATGGATTCACCGGACAGACATAGCAATCAGCCCCAGCATTTT CASSMDSPDRHSNQPQHF
TRBJ2-1 TRBV4-1 TRBD2 TGCGCCAGCAGCCAAGATCAGTCGCGGGGGGACAATGAGCAGTTCTTC CASSQDQSRGDNEQFF